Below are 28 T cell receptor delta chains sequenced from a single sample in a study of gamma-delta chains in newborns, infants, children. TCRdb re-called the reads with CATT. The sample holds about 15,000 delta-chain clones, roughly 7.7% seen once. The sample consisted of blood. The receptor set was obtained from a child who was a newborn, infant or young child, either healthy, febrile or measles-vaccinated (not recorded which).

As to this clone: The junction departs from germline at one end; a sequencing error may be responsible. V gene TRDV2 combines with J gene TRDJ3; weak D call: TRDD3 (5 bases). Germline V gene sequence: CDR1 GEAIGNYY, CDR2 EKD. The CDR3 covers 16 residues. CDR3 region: CACDNVGSWDTRQMFF. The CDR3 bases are TGTGCCTGTGACAACGTGGGATCCTGGGACACCCGCCAGATGTTTTTC.

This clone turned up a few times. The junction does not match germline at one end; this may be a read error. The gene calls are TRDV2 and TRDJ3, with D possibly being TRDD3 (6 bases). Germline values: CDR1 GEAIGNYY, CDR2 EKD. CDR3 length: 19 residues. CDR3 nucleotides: TGTGCCTGTGACACCCTTGGGGGCGCGAGCTCCTGGGACACCCGACAGACGTTTTTC. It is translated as CACDTLGGASSWDTRQTFF.

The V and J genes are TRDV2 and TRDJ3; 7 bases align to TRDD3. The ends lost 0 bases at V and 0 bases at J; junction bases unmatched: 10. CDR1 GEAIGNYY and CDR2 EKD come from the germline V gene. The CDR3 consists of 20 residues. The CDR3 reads CACDTVDLGGSSWDTRQMFF. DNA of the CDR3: TGTGCCTGTGACACCGTGGACCTGGGGGGGAGCTCCTGGGACACCCGACAGATGTTTTTC.

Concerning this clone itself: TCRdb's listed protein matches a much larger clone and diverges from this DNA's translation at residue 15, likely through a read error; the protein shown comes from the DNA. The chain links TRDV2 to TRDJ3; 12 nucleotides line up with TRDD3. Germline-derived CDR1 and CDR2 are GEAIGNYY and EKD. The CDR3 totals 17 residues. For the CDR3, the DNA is TGTGCCTGCGACATACTGGGGGATACCTGGGACACCCGACAGATATTTTTC. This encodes CACDILGDTWDTRQIFF.

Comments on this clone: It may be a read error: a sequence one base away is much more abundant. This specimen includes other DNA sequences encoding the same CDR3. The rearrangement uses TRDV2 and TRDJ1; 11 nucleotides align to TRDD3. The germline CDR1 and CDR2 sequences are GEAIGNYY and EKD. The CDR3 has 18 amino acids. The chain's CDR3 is CACDLLGDIPQYTDKLIF. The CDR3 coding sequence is TGCGCCTGTGACCTACTGGGGGATATCCCACAATACACCGATAAACTCATCTTT.

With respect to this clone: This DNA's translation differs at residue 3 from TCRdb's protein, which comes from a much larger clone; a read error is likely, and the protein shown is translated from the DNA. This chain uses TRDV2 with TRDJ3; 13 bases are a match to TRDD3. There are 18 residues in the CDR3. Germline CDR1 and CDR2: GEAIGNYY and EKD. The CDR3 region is CAYDTGGYGSWDTRQMFF. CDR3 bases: TGTGCCTATGACACTGGGGGATACGGGTCCTGGGACACCCGACAGATGTTTTTC.

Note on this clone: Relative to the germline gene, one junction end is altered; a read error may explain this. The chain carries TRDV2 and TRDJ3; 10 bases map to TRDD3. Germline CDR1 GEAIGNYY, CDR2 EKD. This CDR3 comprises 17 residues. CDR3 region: CASDNWGISWDTRQMFF. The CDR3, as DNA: TGTGCCAGTGACAACTGGGGGATCTCCTGGGATACCCGACAGATGTTTTTC.

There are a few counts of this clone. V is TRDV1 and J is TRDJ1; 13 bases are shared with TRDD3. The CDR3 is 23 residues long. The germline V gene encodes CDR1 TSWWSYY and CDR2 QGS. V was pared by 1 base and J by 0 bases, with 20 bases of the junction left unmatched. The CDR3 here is CALGEPSLPLGDTPDRYTDKLIF. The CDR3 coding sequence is TGTGCTCTTGGGGAACCCAGTCTTCCACTGGGGGATACGCCTGATCGATACACCGATAAACTCATCTTT.

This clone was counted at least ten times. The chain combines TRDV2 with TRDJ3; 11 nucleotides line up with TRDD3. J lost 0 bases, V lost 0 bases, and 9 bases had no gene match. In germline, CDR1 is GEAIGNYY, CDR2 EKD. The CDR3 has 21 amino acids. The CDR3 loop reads CACDTVAGGYKFSWDTRQMFF. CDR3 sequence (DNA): TGTGCCTGTGACACCGTTGCTGGGGGATACAAGTTCTCCTGGGACACCCGACAGATGTTTTTC.

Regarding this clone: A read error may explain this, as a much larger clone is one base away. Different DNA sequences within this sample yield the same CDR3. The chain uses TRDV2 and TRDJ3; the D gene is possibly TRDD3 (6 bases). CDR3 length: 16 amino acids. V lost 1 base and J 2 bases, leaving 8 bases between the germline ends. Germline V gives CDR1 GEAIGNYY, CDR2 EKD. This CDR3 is CACDTWDTWDTRQMFF. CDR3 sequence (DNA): TGTGCCTGTGACACTTGGGATACCTGGGACACCCGACAGATGTTTTTC.

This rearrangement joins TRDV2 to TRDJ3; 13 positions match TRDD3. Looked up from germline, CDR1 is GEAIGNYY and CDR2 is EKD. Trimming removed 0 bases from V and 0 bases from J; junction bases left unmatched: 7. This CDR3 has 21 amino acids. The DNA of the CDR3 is TGTGCCTGTGACACCGTACTGGGGGATACGCTCCGCTCCTGGGACACCCGACAGATGTTTTTC. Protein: CACDTVLGDTLRSWDTRQMFF.

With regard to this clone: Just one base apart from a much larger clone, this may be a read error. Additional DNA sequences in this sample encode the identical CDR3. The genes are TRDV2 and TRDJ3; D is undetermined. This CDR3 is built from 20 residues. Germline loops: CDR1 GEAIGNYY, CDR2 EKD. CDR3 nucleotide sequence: TGTGCATGTGACACCGTCAGGAGTCCTTTGGGCTCCTGGGACACCCGACAGATGTTTTTC. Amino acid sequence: CACDTVRSPLGSWDTRQMFF.

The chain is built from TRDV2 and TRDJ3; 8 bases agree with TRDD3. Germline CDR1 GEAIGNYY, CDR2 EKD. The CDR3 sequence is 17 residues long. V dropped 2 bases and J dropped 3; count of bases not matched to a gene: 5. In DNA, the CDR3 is TGTGCCTGTGACAAGGTGGGGGATTACTGGGACACCCGACAGATGTTTTTC. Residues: CACDKVGDYWDTRQMFF.

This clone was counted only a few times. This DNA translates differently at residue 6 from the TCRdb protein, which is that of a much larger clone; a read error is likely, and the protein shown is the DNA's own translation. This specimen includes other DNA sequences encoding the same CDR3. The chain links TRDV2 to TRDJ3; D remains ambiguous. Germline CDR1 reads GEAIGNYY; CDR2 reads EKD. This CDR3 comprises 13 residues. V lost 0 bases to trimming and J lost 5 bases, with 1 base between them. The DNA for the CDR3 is TGTGCCTGTGACACCAGGGACACCCGACAGATGTTTTTC. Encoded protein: CACDTRDTRQMFF.

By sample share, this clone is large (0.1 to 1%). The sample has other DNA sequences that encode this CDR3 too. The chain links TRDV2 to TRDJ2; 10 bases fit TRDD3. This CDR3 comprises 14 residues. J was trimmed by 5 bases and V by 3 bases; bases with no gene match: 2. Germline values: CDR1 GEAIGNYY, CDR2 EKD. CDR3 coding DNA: TGTGCCTGTGACGTACTGGGGGATACAGCACAACTCTTCTTT. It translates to CACDVLGDTAQLFF.

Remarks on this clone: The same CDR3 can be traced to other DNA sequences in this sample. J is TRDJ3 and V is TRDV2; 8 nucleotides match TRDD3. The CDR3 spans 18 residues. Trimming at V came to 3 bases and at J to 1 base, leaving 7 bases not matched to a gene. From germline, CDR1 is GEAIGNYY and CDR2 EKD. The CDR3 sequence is CACDLLGAISWDTRQMFF. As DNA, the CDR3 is TGTGCCTGTGACTTACTGGGGGCTATTTCCTGGGACACCCGACAGATGTTTTTC.

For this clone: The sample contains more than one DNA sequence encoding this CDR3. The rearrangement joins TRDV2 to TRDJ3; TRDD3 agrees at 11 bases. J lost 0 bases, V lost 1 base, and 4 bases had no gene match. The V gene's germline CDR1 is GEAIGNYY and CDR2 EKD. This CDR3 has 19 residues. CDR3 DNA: TGTGCCTGTGACACGGCTGGGGGATACTTCTCCTGGGACACCCGACAGATGTTTTTC. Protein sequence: CACDTAGGYFSWDTRQMFF.

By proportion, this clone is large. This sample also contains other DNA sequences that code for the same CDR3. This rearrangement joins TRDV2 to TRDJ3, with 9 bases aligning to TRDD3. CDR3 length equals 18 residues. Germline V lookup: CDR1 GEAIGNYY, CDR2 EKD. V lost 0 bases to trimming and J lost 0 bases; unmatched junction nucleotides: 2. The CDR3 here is CACDTVGGYSWDTRQMFF. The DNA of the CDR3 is TGTGCCTGTGACACCGTTGGGGGATACTCCTGGGACACCCGACAGATGTTTTTC.

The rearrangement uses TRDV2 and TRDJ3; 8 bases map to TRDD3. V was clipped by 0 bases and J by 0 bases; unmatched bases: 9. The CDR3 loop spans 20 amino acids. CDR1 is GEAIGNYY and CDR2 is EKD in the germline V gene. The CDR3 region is CACDTWGISSSSWDTRQMFF. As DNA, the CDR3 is TGTGCCTGTGACACCTGGGGGATCAGCTCGAGCTCCTGGGACACCCGACAGATGTTTTTC.

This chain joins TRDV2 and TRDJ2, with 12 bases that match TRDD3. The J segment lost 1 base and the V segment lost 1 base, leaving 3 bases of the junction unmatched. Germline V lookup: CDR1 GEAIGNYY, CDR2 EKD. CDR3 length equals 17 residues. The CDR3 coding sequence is TGTGCCTGTGACACGTACTGGGGGATACTTTTGACAGCACAACTCTTCTTT. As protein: CACDTYWGILLTAQLFF.

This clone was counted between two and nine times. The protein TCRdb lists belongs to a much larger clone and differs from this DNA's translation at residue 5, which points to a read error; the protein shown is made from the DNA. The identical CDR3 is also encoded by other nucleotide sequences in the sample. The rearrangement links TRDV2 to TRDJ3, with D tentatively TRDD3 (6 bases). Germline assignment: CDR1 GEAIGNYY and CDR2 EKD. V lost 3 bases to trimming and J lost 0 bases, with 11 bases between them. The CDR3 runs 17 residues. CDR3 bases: TGTGCCTGTGACGGTACTGGGAGCTCCTGGGACACCCGACAGATGTTTTTC. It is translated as CACDGTGSSWDTRQMFF.

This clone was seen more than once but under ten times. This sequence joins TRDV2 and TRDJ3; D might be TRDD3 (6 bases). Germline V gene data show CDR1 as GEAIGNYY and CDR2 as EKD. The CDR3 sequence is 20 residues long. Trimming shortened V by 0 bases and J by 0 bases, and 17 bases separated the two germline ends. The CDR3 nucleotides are TGTGCCTGTGACACCGTAGGAGATGGGGGCCTCTCCTGGGACACCCGACAGATGTTTTTC. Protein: CACDTVGDGGLSWDTRQMFF.

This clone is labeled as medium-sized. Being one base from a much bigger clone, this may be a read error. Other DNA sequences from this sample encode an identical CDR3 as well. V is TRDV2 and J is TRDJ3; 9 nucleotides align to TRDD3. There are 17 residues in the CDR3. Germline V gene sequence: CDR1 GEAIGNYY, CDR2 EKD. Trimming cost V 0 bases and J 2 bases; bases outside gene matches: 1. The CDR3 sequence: CACDTMGDTWDTRQMFF. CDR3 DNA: TGTGCCTGTGACACCATGGGGGATACCTGGGACACCCGACAGATGTTTTTC.

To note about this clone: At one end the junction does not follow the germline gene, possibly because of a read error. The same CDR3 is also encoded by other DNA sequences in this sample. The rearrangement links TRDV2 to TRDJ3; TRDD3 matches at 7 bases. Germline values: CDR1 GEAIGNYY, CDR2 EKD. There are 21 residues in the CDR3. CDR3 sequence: CACDTGSFLGVSSWDTRQMFF. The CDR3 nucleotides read TGTGCCTGCGACACCGGAAGTTTTCTGGGGGTCAGCTCCTGGGACACCCGACAGATGTTTTTC.

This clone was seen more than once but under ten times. The CDR3 coding sequence is TGTGCTCTTGGGGAAGGTATATCCTACAAGGTAGTACTGGGGGATGTGACAGCACAACTCTTCTTT. Its protein product is CALGEGISYKVVLGDVTAQLFF. V gene TRDV1 combines with J gene TRDJ2; 10 bases are shared with TRDD3. Germline V CDR1 and CDR2: TSWWSYY, QGS. The CDR3 has 22 amino acids. Losses at the gene ends were 2 bases for V and 3 bases for J; bases not matched to a gene: 21.

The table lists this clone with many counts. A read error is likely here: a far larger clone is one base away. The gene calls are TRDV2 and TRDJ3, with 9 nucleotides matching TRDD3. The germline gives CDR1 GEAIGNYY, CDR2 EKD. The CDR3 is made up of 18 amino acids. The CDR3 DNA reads TGTGCCCGTGACACCGTACTGGGGGACTCCTGGGACACCCGACAGATGTTTTTC. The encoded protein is CARDTVLGDSWDTRQMFF.

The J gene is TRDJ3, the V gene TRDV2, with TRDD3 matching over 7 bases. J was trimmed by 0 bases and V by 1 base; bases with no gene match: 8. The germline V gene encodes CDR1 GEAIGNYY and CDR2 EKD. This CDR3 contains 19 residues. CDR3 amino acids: CACDTGDSLSSWDTRQMFF. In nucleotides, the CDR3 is TGTGCCTGTGACACGGGGGATTCCCTAAGCTCCTGGGACACCCGACAGATGTTTTTC.

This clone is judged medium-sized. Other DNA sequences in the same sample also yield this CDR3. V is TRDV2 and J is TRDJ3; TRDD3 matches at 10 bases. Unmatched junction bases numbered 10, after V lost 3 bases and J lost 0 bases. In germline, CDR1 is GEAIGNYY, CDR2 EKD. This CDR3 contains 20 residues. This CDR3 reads CACDPVLGDSSSWDTRQMFF. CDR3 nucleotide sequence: TGTGCCTGTGACCCTGTACTGGGGGATTCTAGCTCCTGGGACACCCGACAGATGTTTTTC.